This record looks at one T cell receptor beta chain sequence and its context. The data originate from a study of blood T cell repertoires in COVID-19. Some clones are missing from TCRdb's copy, which holds only in-frame ones; the method was immunoSEQ multiplex PCR. The sample includes about 240,000 clones, roughly 80% of them seen just once. The sequencing sample was made of peripheral blood. The sequence came from a woman aged 60-75 years with active or convalescent COVID-19.

The CDR3 nucleotides are TGTGCCAGCAGTAAAGACAGGGGAGGCTACAATGAGCAGTTCTTC. Its translation is CASSKDRGGYNEQFF. The chain is built from TRBV27 and TRBJ2-1, with 8 positions matching TRBD1. V dropped 5 bases and J dropped 3; count of bases not matched to a gene: 6. Per the germline V gene, CDR1 is MNHEY and CDR2 is SMNVEV (reference sequence). The CDR3 covers 15 residues.